Following are 11 T cell receptor beta chains from one sample sequenced in a study of cytomegalovirus exposure and HLA in healthy donors (dated 2017 in TCRdb). Library preparation used the immunoSEQ multiplex PCR assay. A mixture of 60 forward primers for TCR Vbeta segments and 13 reverse primers for TCR Jbeta segments was used in the multiplex PCR. What TCRdb holds here is the immuneACCESS table cut down to in-frame rearrangements. Part of the clones is not present; checked against another copy, under half of the missing clones reflect an unresolved V gene, and the others are unexplained. This sample is represented by about 180,000 clones; 65% to 85% of them were singletons. Of the sample, 1.4% is held by the ten largest clones. The sample was PBMCs. All receptors derive from a girl aged 5-17 years in good health and CMV-seropositive.

This clone has only one observation. V and J are TRBV10-1 and TRBJ2-5, with D tentatively TRBD2 (6 bases). Germline-derived CDR1 and CDR2 are WNHNN and SYGVQD (reference sequence). The CDR3 runs to 14 residues. V lost 0 bases to trimming and J lost 2 bases, with 7 bases between them. CDR3 sequence (DNA): TGCGCCAGCAGTGAGTCGCGGGATCAAGAGACCCAGTACTTC. As protein: CASSESRDQETQYF.

This clone has just a few counts. The chain carries TRBV29-1 and TRBJ2-2; D is perhaps TRBD1 (6 bases). Trimming pared 6 bases from V and 6 bases from J, leaving 11 bases between. The CDR3 contains 12 residues. In germline, CDR1 is SQVTM, CDR2 ANQGSEA. The CDR3 sequence is CSVTGRPGELFF. As DNA, the CDR3 is TGCAGCGTCACAGGGCGACCCGGGGAGCTGTTTTTT.

This clone occurred a few times. The chain joins TRBV30 to TRBJ1-2; no clear D gene. Germline V gene data show CDR1 as GTSNPN and CDR2 as SVGIG (reference sequence). CDR3 length: 12 residues. Trimming left V 3 bases short and J 0 bases short, with 5 bases between. CDR3 residues: CAWRSPNYGYTF. DNA for the CDR3: TGTGCCTGGAGGAGTCCTAACTATGGCTACACCTTC.

V usage is TRBV30 and J usage is TRBJ1-1; 10 bases match TRBD1. The germline gives CDR1 GTSNPN, CDR2 SVGIG (reference sequence). CDR3 length: 11 residues. V shed 3 bases, J shed 10 bases, and the junction held 2 bases outside the gene matches. As DNA, the CDR3 is TGTGCCTGGAGGGGGACAGGGGTAGCTTTCTTT. It yields the protein CAWRGTGVAFF.

The rearrangement links TRBV28 to TRBJ1-1; 7 bases match TRBD1. Germline V lookup: CDR1 MDHEN, CDR2 SYDVKM. The trim removed 6 bases at V and 3 bases at J, leaving 10 bases unmatched. This CDR3 comprises 15 residues. The CDR3: CASSRDRVTDTEAFF. DNA for the CDR3: TGTGCCAGCAGCCGCGACAGGGTAACGGACACTGAAGCTTTCTTT.

This clone was seen just once. The rearrangement links TRBV5-6 to TRBJ2-1; TRBD2 matches at 7 bases. The CDR3 totals 18 residues. Germline-derived CDR1 and CDR2 are SGHDT and YYEEEE. V lost 0 bases and J lost 3; bases outside the gene matches: 12. In DNA, the CDR3 is TGTGCCAGCAGCTTGGTACCAGGGTCGGGGGACTACTACAATGAGCAGTTCTTC. Amino acids: CASSLVPGSGDYYNEQFF.

The chain combines TRBV6-5 with TRBJ2-7; 9 positions agree with TRBD1. Germline loops: CDR1 MNHEY, CDR2 SVGAGI. The CDR3 is made up of 16 amino acids. V lost 0 bases to trimming and J lost 0 bases; unmatched junction nucleotides: 3. The CDR3 spells CASSYSGTGSSYEQYF. The CDR3 nucleotides read TGTGCCAGCAGTTACTCCGGGACAGGGAGCTCCTACGAGCAGTACTTC.

The chain uses TRBV5-6 and TRBJ1-1, with 10 nucleotides matching TRBD1. With 1 base clipped from V and 1 base from J, the junction kept 4 bases outside the gene matches. Germline lookup yields CDR1 SGHDT and CDR2 YYEEEE. The CDR3 contains 16 residues. This chain's CDR3 is CASSLKTGGTNTEAFF. The DNA for the CDR3 is TGTGCCAGCAGCTTGAAGACAGGGGGCACGAACACTGAAGCTTTCTTT.

The chain's CDR3 is CASSTTYEQYF. For the CDR3, the DNA is TGTGCCAGCAGCACTACCTACGAGCAGTACTTC. The chain carries TRBV7-9 and TRBJ2-7; D unresolved. V gave up 5 bases and J gave up 2 bases, with 4 bases separating them. This CDR3 contains 11 residues. Germline-derived CDR1 and CDR2 are SEHNR and FQNEAQ (reference sequence).

The rearrangement uses TRBV5-1 and TRBJ2-6, with 7 bases fitting TRBD1. V was clipped by 4 bases and J by 2 bases; unmatched bases: 6. This CDR3 is built from 16 residues. Germline assignment: CDR1 SGHRS and CDR2 YFSETQ. Written as DNA, the CDR3 is TGCGCCAGCAGCCGAGAAGGGGGCGCTGGGGCCAACGTCCTGACTTTC. Translation gives CASSREGGAGANVLTF.

The chain has TRBV19 and TRBJ2-7, with 7 bases that match TRBD1. Germline CDR1 is LNHDA and CDR2 is SQIVND (reference sequence). V shed 6 bases and J 4 bases; nucleotides not matched to a gene: 3. The CDR3 consists of 12 residues. In DNA, the CDR3 is TGTGCCAGTAGGGGGGACAGATACGAGCAGTACTTC. Translation gives CASRGDRYEQYF.